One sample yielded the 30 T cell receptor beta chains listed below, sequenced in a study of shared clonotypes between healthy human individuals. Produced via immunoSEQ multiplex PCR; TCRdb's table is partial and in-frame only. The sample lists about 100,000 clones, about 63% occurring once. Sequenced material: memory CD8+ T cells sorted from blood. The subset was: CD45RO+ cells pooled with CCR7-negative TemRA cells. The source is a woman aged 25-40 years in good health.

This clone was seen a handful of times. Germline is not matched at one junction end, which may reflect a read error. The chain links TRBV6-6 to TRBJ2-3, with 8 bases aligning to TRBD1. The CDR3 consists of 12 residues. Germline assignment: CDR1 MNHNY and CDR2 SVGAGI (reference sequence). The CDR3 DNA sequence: TGTGCCGGCTCGTCCGGGACAGGTACGCAGTATTTT. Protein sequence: CAGSSGTGTQYF.

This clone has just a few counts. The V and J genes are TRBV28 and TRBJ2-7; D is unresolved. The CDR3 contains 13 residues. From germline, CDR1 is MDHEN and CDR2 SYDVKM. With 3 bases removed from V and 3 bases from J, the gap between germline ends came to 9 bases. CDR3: CASSFTGYYEQYF. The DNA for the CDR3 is TGTGCCAGCAGTTTCACCGGTTACTACGAGCAGTACTTC. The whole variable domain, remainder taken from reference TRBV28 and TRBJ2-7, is DVKVTQSSRYLVKRTGEKVFLECVQDMDHENMFWYRQDPGLGLRLIYFSYDVKMKEKGDIPEGYSVSREKKERFSLILESASTNQTSMYLCASSFTGYYEQYFGPGTRLTVT.

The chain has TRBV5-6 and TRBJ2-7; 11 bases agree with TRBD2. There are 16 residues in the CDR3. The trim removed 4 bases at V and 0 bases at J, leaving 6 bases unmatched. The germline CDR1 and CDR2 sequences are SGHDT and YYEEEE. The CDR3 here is CASSTGTSGASYEQYF. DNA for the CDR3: TGTGCCAGCAGCACCGGGACTAGCGGCGCCTCCTACGAGCAGTACTTC.

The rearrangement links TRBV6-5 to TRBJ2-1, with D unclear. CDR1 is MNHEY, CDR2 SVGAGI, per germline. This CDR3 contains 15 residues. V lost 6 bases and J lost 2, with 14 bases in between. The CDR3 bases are TGTGCCAGCAGCCCCCTTGGAGCTACCTACAATGAGCAGTTCTTC. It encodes CASSPLGATYNEQFF.

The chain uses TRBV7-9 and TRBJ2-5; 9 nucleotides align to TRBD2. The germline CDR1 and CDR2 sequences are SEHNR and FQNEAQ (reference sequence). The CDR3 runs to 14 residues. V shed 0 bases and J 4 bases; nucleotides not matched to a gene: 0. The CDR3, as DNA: TGTGCCAGCAGCTTAGCACTAGCGGGAGAGACCCAGTACTTC. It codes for CASSLALAGETQYF. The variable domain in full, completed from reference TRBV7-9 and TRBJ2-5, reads DTGVSQNPRHKITKRGQNVTFRCDPISEHNRLYWYRQTLGQGPEFLTYFQNEAQLEKSRLLSDRFSAERPKGSFSTLEIQRTEQGDSAMYLCASSLALAGETQYFGPGTRLLVL.

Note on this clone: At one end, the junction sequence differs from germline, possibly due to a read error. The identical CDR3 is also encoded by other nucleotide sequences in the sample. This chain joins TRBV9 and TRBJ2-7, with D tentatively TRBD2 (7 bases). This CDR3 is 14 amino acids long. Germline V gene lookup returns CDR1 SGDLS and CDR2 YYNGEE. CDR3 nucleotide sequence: TGTGCCAGCAGCGTAGCGGGGGGCTCCGACGAGCAGTACTTC. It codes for CASSVAGGSDEQYF. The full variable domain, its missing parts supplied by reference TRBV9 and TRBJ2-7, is DSGVTQTPKHLITATGQRVTLRCSPRSGDLSVYWYQQSLDQGLQFLIQYYNGEERAKGNILERFSAQQFPDLHSELNLSSLELGDSALYFCASSVAGGSDEQYFGPGTRLTVT.

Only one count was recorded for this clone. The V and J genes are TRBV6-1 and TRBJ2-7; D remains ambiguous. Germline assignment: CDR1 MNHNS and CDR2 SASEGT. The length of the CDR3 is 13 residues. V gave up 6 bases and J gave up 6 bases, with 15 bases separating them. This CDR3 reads CASSGATIGEQYF. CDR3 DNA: TGTGCCAGCAGCGGAGCGACCATAGGCGAGCAGTACTTC.

The CDR3 DNA is TGTGCCTGGGGAGTCAGTTCTGGAAACACCATATATTTT. Translating it yields CAWGVSSGNTIYF. This chain links TRBV30 with TRBJ1-3; no clear D gene. V lost 5 bases to trimming and J lost 1 base, with 9 bases between them. The CDR3 is 13 amino acids. CDR1 is GTSNPN and CDR2 is SVGIG in the germline V gene (reference sequence).

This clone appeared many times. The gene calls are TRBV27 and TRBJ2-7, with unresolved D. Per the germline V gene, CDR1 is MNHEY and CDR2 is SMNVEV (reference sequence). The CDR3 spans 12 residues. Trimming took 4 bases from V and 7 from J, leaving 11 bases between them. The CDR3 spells CASSSLRLEQYF. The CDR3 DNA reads TGTGCCAGCAGTTCCCTAAGACTGGAGCAGTACTTC.

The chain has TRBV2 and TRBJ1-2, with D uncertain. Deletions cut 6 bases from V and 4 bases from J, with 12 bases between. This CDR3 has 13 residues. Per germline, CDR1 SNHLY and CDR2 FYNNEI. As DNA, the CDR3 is TGTGCCAGCAGAGTACCGGAGCCCTATGGCTACACCTTC. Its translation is CASRVPEPYGYTF. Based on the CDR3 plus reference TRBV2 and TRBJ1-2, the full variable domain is EPEVTQTPSHQVTQMGQEVILRCVPISNHLYFYWYRQILGQKVEFLVSFYNNEISEKSEIFDDQFSVERPDGSNFTLKIRSTKLEDSAMYFCASRVPEPYGYTFGSGTRLTVV.

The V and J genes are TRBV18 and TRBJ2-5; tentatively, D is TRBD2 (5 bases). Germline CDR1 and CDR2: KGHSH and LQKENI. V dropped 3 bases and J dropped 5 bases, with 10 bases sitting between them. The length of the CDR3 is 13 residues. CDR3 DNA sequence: TGTGCCAGCTCACCGGCGAGGGTGGAGACCCAGTACTTC. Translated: CASSPARVETQYF. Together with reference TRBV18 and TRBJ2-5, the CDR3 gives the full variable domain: NAGVMQNPRHLVRRRGQEARLRCSPMKGHSHVYWYRQLPEEGLKFMVYLQKENIIDESGMPKERFSAEFPKEGPSILRIQQVVRGDSAAYFCASSPARVETQYFGPGTRLLVL.

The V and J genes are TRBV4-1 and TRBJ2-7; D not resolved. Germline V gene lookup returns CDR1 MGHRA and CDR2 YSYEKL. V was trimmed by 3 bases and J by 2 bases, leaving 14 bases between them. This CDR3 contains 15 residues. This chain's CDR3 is CASSHVLVGTYEQYF. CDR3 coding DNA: TGCGCCAGCAGCCATGTCCTCGTAGGGACCTACGAGCAGTACTTC.

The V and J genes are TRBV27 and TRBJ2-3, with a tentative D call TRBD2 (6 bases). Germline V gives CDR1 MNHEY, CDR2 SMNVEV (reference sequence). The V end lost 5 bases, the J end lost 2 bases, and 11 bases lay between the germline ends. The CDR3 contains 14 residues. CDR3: CASSTRDFTDTQYF. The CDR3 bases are TGTGCCAGCAGTACACGGGACTTCACAGATACGCAGTATTTT.

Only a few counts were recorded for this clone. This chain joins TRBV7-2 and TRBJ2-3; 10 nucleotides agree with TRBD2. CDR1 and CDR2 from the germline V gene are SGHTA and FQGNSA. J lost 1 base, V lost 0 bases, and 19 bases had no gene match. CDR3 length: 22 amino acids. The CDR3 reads CASSLAGLAGGNMARGTDTQYF. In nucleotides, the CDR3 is TGTGCCAGCAGCTTAGCTGGATTAGCGGGAGGAAATATGGCACGAGGCACAGATACGCAGTATTTT.

Written as DNA, the CDR3 is TGTGCCAGCAGTATCCGGGACAGGGTGACAGATTTCTTT. It codes for CASSIRDRVTDFF. The rearrangement uses TRBV2 and TRBJ1-1; 9 bases agree with TRBD1. The CDR3 covers 13 residues. Germline values: CDR1 SNHLY, CDR2 FYNNEI. Trimming removed 5 bases from V and 13 bases from J; junction bases left unmatched: 11.

The CDR3 nucleotides are TGTGCCAGCAGTTTAATCTTCGGGGGGCAGGGAACAAACACTGAAGCTTTCTTT. Protein sequence: CASSLIFGGQGTNTEAFF. The V and J genes are TRBV27 and TRBJ1-1; TRBD1 is a possible D gene (6 bases). Germline values: CDR1 MNHEY, CDR2 SMNVEV (reference sequence). Trimming took 2 bases from V and 2 from J, leaving 21 bases between them. CDR3 size: 18 residues.

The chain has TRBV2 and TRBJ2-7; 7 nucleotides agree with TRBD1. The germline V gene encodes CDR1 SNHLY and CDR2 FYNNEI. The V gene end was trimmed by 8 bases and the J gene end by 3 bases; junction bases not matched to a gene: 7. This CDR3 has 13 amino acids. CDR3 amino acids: CASATGVYYEQYF. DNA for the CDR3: TGTGCCAGCGCCACAGGGGTTTACTACGAGCAGTACTTC.

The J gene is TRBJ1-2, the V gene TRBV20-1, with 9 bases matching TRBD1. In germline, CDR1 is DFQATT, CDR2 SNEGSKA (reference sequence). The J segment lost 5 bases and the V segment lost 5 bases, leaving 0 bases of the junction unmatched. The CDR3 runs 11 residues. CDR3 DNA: TGCAGTGCTGGACAGGGGTATGGCTACACCTTC. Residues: CSAGQGYGYTF.

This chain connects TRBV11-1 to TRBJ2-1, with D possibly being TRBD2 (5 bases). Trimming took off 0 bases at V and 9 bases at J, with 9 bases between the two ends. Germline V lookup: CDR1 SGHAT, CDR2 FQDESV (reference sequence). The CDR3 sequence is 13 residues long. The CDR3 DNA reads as TGTGCCAGCAGCTTAGCGTGGAGCGGTGAGCAGTTCTTC. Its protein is CASSLAWSGEQFF.

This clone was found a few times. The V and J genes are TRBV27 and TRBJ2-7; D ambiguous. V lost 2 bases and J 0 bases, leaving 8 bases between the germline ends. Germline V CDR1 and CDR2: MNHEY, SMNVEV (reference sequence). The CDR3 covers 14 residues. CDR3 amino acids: CASSLAESSYEQYF. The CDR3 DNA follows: TGTGCCAGCAGTTTAGCGGAGAGCTCCTACGAGCAGTACTTC.

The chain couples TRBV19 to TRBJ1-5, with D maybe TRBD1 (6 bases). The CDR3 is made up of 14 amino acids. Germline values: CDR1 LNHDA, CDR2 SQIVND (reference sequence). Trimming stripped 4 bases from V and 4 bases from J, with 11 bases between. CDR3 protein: CASSRRQANQPQHF. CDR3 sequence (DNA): TGTGCCAGTAGTAGACGACAGGCTAATCAGCCCCAGCATTTT.

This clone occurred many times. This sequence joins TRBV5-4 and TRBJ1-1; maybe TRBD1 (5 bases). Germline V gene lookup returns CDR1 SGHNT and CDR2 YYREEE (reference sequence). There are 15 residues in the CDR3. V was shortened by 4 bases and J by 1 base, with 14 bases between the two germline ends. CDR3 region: CASSPGPGTNTEAFF. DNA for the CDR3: TGTGCCAGCAGCCCGGGGCCGGGGACGAACACTGAAGCTTTCTTT.

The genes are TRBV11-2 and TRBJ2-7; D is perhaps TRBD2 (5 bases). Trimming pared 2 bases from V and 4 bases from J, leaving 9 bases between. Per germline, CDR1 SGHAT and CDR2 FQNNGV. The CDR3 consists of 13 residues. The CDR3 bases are TGTGCCAGCAGCTTAAGCTCGGGGTACGAGCAGTACTTC. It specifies CASSLSSGYEQYF.

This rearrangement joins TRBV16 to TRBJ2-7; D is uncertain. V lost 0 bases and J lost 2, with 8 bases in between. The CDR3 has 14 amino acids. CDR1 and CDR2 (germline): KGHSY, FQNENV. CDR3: CASSQSNSPYEQYF. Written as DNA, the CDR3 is TGTGCCAGCAGCCAATCGAATTCCCCCTACGAGCAGTACTTC.

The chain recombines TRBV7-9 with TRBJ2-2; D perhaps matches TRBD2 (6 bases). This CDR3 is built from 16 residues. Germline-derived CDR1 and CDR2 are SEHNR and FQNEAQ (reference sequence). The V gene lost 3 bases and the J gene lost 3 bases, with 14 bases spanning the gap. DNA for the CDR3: TGTGCCAGCAGCTTTGGGGCGGGATTTTACACCGGGGAGCTGTTTTTT. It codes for CASSFGAGFYTGELFF.

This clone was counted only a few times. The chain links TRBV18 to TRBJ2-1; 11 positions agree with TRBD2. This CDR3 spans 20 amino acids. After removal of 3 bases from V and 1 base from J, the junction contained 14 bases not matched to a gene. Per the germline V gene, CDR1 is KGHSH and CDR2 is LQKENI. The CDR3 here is CASSPLPTSGASYSYNEQFF. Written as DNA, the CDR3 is TGTGCCAGCTCACCGCTACCGACTAGCGGGGCGTCGTATTCCTACAATGAGCAGTTCTTC.

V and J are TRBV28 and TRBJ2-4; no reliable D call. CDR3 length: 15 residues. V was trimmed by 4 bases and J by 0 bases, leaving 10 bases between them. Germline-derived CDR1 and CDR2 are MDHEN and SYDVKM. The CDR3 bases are TGTGCCAGCAGTTACATCGATACAGCCAAAAACATTCAGTACTTC. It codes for CASSYIDTAKNIQYF.

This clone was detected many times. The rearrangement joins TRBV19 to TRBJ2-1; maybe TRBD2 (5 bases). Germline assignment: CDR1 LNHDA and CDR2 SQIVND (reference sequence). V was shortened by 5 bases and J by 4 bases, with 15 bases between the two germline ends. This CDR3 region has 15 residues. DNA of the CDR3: TGTGCCAGTAGTGCCACCCCGGACTTGTACAATGAGCAGTTCTTC. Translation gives CASSATPDLYNEQFF.

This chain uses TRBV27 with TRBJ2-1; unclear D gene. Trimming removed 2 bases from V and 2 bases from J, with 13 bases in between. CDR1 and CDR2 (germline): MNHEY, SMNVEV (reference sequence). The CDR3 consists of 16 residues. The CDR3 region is CASSLMPMSAYNEQFF. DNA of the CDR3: TGTGCCAGCAGTTTAATGCCTATGTCCGCCTACAATGAGCAGTTCTTC.

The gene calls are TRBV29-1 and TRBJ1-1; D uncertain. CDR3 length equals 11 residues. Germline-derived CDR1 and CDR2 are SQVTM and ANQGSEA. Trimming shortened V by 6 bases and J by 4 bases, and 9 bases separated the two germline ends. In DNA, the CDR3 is TGCAGCGTCCTCCGGGGCACTGAAGCTTTCTTT. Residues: CSVLRGTEAFF.